This TCR beta chain was profiled in a study of OX40 agonist ivuxolimab in advanced cancers. Study overall: Participants averaged approximately 61 years of age (range about 23 to 79) and were under 90% male.

Blood was sampled at baseline, cycle 4 day 1, and cycle 7 day 1. This table comes from immunoSEQ multiplex PCR, and its TCRdb copy is limited to in-frame clones, with some not included. The table includes tens of thousands of clones, approximately 88% detected once. Overall study findings and caveats: Several nonresponders also turned out to have low normalized T-cell clonal expansion. More expanded clones were seen, on average, in CD8+ T cells than in CD4+.

V shed 6 bases and J shed 0 bases, with 9 bases lying between them. The germline V gene has CDR1 MNHEY and CDR2 SMNVEV (reference sequence). This CDR3 region has 13 residues. Concerning this clone itself: Its antigen is undetermined.

The chain uses TRBV27 and TRBJ2-7, with TRBD2 as a possible D gene (5 bases). The sequenced sample was CD4+ or CD8+ T cells sorted from blood, obtained in a trial of the OX40 agonist ivuxolimab. The sequence was collected from an adult with an advanced solid tumor such as melanoma, head and neck, liver or kidney cancer. The CDR3 nucleotides are TGTGCCAGCAGCCGTGGGAGCTCCTACGAGCAGTACTTC. It translates to CASSRGSSYEQYF.